This T cell receptor (beta chain) was sequenced in a study of blood T cell repertoires in COVID-19. Overall study context: COVID-19 samples collected from the United States, Italy and Spain covered acute and convalescent phases. T cells, B-cell-depleted T cells, or PBMCs supplied cDNA or gDNA.

Trimming shortened V by 3 bases and J by 4 bases, and 14 bases separated the two germline ends. From germline, CDR1 is SGHRS and CDR2 YFSETQ. The length of the CDR3 is 16 residues. Per the original data handling: Counts of nucleated cells, estimated from reference gene primer amplification, were obtained. The data were produced by immunoSEQ multiplex PCR, yet TCRdb's version contains in-frame clones alone and is incomplete. That table is the source of V, J and clone size, and D and trimming were worked out from the DNA. Of roughly 150,000 clones in the sample, more than 75% were seen once. The specimen sequenced was peripheral blood. The TCR comes from a man aged 50-60 years who had recovered from COVID-19. The rearrangement links TRBV5-1 to TRBJ2-6; D is perhaps TRBD1 (6 bases). The CDR3 loop is CASSSQDSLGANVLTF. For the CDR3, the DNA is TGCGCCAGCAGCTCCCAGGACAGCCTCGGGGCCAACGTCCTGACTTTC.